This T cell receptor beta chain was sequenced for a study of blood T cell repertoires in COVID-19. At the level of the study: The United States, Italy and Spain supplied acute and convalescent COVID-19 samples. T cells, B-cell-depleted T cells, or PBMCs supplied cDNA or gDNA.

In the authors' methods: It was from reference gene primer amplification that nucleated cell counts were estimated. Sequencing was performed with immunoSEQ multiplex PCR; in TCRdb, only in-frame clones are kept and a portion is missing. V and J calls and clone size come straight from that table; D and trimming were deduced from the DNA. Of about 200,000 clones in the sample, less than 85% were seen once. Participant-reported clinical history was the basis for cohort assignment. This CDR3 is built from 13 residues. V shed 5 bases and J shed 2 bases, with 6 bases lying between them. Germline-derived CDR1 and CDR2 are KGHDR and SFDVKD.

The specimen was PBMCs or T cells enriched from blood (not recorded which). This chain uses TRBV24-1 with TRBJ1-5; D is unresolved. This TCR was recovered from a man aged 40-49 years who had recovered from COVID-19. The CDR3 DNA follows: TGTGCCACCAGTGCGTATGGCAATCAGCCCCAGCATTTT. Encoded protein: CATSAYGNQPQHF.